The next 13 T cell receptor delta chains were all read from a single sample in a study of Vδ1+ human thymocytes. General study points: Highly polyclonal TRG and TRD repertoires with Gaussian CDR3 length distributions appeared in thymus.

Extracted RNA was reverse transcribed into cDNA. CDR3 amplicons came from multiplex PCR with pooled V-gene forward and constant-region reverse primers. TCRdb re-called the multiplex PCR reads with CATT. Of tens of thousands of delta-chain clones listed, 29% were seen once; the top ten hold 1.5% to 2%. For these TCRs, the target antigens are not known. Material: Vdelta1+ gamma-delta thymocytes from the thymus. Subset denoted: FACS-sorted CD3+ TCRalphabeta- TCRVdelta1+ TCRVdelta2- thymocytes. These TCRs come from a boy under three years old who had congenital heart surgery.

By proportion, this clone is medium-sized (0.01 to 0.1%). Other nucleotide sequences from this sample produce the same CDR3. V gene TRDV2 combines with J gene TRDJ3; TRDD3 matches at 7 bases. V was clipped by 4 bases and J by 0 bases; unmatched bases: 14. The CDR3 contains 20 residues. Germline-derived CDR1 and CDR2 are GEAIGNYY and EKD. The CDR3 coding sequence is TGTGCCTGTGAGACTGTGGGGGACCCCTCGAGCTCCTGGGACACCCGACAGATGTTTTTC. Residues: CACETVGDPSSSWDTRQMFF.

Comments on this clone: This sample also contains other DNA sequences that code for the same CDR3. The chain combines TRDV1 with TRDJ1; D not resolved. V dropped 5 bases and J dropped 7 bases, with 17 bases sitting between them. Germline V lookup: CDR1 TSWWSYY, CDR2 QGS. The CDR3 contains 14 residues. In DNA, the CDR3 is TGTGCTCTTGGGAGGCCCGTCGTCACGGGTAAACTCATCTTT. It is translated as CALGRPVVTGKLIF.

This clone came up a few times. An end of the junction does not agree with germline; a read error may underlie this. The V call is TRDV1, the J call TRDJ1, with 7 bases that match TRDD3. In germline, CDR1 is TSWWSYY, CDR2 QGS. This CDR3 spans 16 amino acids. CDR3 coding DNA: TGTGCTCTTGGGGTACGACTGGGGTCTTACACCGATACACTCATCTTT. Its protein is CALGVRLGSYTDTLIF.

There are a few counts of this clone. The chain couples TRDV1 to TRDJ1, with 10 bases identical to TRDD3. The CDR3 runs 23 residues. Germline V gives CDR1 TSWWSYY, CDR2 QGS. The J segment lost 0 bases and the V segment lost 5 bases, leaving 27 bases of the junction unmatched. CDR3 protein: CALGPQNPSPFRGIRGYTDKLIF. The DNA of the CDR3 is TGTGCTCTTGGGCCCCAGAATCCGAGCCCTTTTAGGGGGATACGCGGGTACACCGATAAACTCATCTTT.

V and J are TRDV1 and TRDJ1, with 9 nucleotides matching TRDD2. The CDR3 has 22 residues. The J segment lost 0 bases and the V segment lost 3 bases, leaving 23 bases of the junction unmatched. Germline V gene lookup returns CDR1 TSWWSYY and CDR2 QGS. This CDR3 reads CALGDGSFLRVVGERYTDKLIF. The CDR3 nucleotides read TGTGCTCTTGGGGACGGATCCTTCCTACGGGTGGTGGGGGAGAGGTACACCGATAAACTCATCTTT.

This clone was found a few times. This sequence joins TRDV1 and TRDJ1; no reliable D call. This CDR3 region has 20 residues. Germline V gives CDR1 TSWWSYY, CDR2 QGS. V lost 1 base, J lost 1 base, and 25 bases lay in between. The CDR3, as DNA: TGTGCTCTTGGGGAACGGGTAGCCGTCCGTAAGGGTTCTCTCACCGATAAACTCATCTTT. This translates into CALGERVAVRKGSLTDKLIF.

The chain couples TRDV1 to TRDJ1; 8 bases are a match to TRDD3. The germline V gene has CDR1 TSWWSYY and CDR2 QGS. V shed 9 bases and J 0 bases; nucleotides not matched to a gene: 12. The CDR3 consists of 16 residues. The DNA of the CDR3 is TGTGCTCTGACAAACAGGGATACGAGGTACACCGATAAACTCATCTTT. The encoded protein is CALTNRDTRYTDKLIF.

In this sample, this clone turned up a few times. A single base separates this from a much larger clone, so it may be a read error. The gene calls are TRDV2 and TRDJ3; D not resolved. Trimming took off 8 bases at V and 0 bases at J, with 7 bases between the two ends. Per germline, CDR1 GEAIGNYY and CDR2 EKD. There are 14 residues in the CDR3. The CDR3 DNA reads as TGTGCCTCCACCCGCTCCTGGGACACCCGACAGATGTTTTTC. Residues: CASTRSWDTRQMFF.

By sample fraction, this clone is medium-sized (0.01 to 0.1%). V is TRDV1 and J is TRDJ1; unclear D gene. CDR1 and CDR2 (germline): TSWWSYY, QGS. CDR3 length equals 17 residues. The V end lost 2 bases, the J end lost 0 bases, and 16 bases lay between the germline ends. The CDR3 DNA reads TGTGCTCTTGGGGAAGATTGCGCTAGGGGCTACACCGATAAACTCATCTTT. Amino acid sequence: CALGEDCARGYTDKLIF.

In its sample, this clone was seen a few times. At the DNA level, this CDR3 is encoded by other sequences in the same sample as well. The genes are TRDV1 and TRDJ1; 7 bases align to TRDD3. Trimming removed 1 base from V and 1 base from J; junction bases left unmatched: 9. The CDR3 length is 17 residues. The germline gives CDR1 TSWWSYY, CDR2 QGS. The CDR3 region has the DNA TGTGCTCTTGGGGAACCTGTAGGGGGATTCACCACCGATAAACTCATCTTT. It translates to CALGEPVGGFTTDKLIF.

The chain couples TRDV1 to TRDJ1; 8 nucleotides match TRDD3. Trimming removed 0 bases from V and 3 bases from J; junction bases left unmatched: 27. Looked up from germline, CDR1 is TSWWSYY and CDR2 is QGS. The CDR3 loop spans 23 amino acids. CDR3 DNA sequence: TGTGCTCTTGGGGAACTAGGGGTCGGCCTTCTGACCTTGTACTGGGGGTCTCCCGATAAACTCATCTTT. Protein: CALGELGVGLLTLYWGSPDKLIF.

The chain joins TRDV1 to TRDJ1, with 9 bases aligning to TRDD3. J lost 3 bases, V lost 5 bases, and 19 bases had no gene match. Germline V gene lookup returns CDR1 TSWWSYY and CDR2 QGS. The CDR3 loop spans 19 amino acids. CDR3 DNA sequence: TGTGCTCTTGGGTCAAACCTCTACGGTTCCAGGGGGATACCCGATAAACTCATCTTT. Protein sequence: CALGSNLYGSRGIPDKLIF.

This clone is medium-sized in the sample. The identical CDR3 is also encoded by other nucleotide sequences in the sample. The chain links TRDV1 to TRDJ1; the D gene is possibly TRDD3 (6 bases). The V end lost 3 bases, the J end lost 4 bases, and 33 bases lay between the germline ends. CDR1 and CDR2 (germline): TSWWSYY, QGS. CDR3 size: 21 residues. CDR3 amino acids: CALGDQVWGTSNFVGGDKLIF. CDR3 DNA: TGTGCTCTTGGGGACCAAGTCTGGGGAACTAGCAATTTCGTAGGTGGCGATAAACTCATCTTT.